The 16 T cell receptor beta chains presented below share a single source sample, sequenced in a study of T cells in Graves' hyperthyroidism and ophthalmopathy. RNA transcripts gave rise to amplified TCR beta CDR3 regions. The HTBI primer set drove a first-round RT-PCR of the TCR CDR3. TCRdb reprocessed the multiplex PCR reads with MiXCR, giving one entry per CDR3 protein. Of some 560,000 distinct CDR3 sequences detected, less than 20% appear once; the ten largest clones hold around 7.8%. Sequencing was done on a sample of blood. All receptors derive from a woman aged 25 to 39 with Graves' hyperthyroidism.

The chain combines TRBV19 with TRBJ1-1; perhaps TRBD1 as D (6 bases). The CDR3 runs 11 residues. The V end lost 6 bases, the J end lost 7 bases, and 9 bases lay between the germline ends. Germline assignment: CDR1 LNHDA and CDR2 SQIVND (reference sequence). DNA for the CDR3: TGTGCCAGTAGCCAGACAGGTGAAGCTTTCTTT. Translating it yields CASSQTGEAFF.

This clonotype was picked up a small number of times. V usage is TRBV25-1 and J usage is TRBJ2-7; D is perhaps TRBD2 (6 bases). V lost 2 bases and J lost 2, with 10 bases in between. Looked up from germline, CDR1 is MGHDK and CDR2 is SYGVNS. This CDR3 has 14 amino acids. CDR3 nucleotide sequence: TGTGCCAGCAGTGAAACGGGAGAAGCCTACGAGCAGTACTTC. The encoded protein is CASSETGEAYEQYF.

There are many counts of this clonotype. The rearrangement uses TRBV20-1 and TRBJ2-7; the match to TRBD2 covers 12 bases. Germline V lookup: CDR1 DFQATT, CDR2 SNEGSKA (reference sequence). Trimming cost V 0 bases and J 7 bases; bases outside gene matches: 7. CDR3 length: 15 residues. CDR3 sequence: CSAREDSGTSGEQYF. DNA of the CDR3: TGCAGTGCTAGAGAGGACTCCGGGACTAGCGGGGAGCAGTACTTC.

The rearrangement uses TRBV6-5 and TRBJ1-1, with D possibly TRBD1 on 6 matching bases. Germline-derived CDR1 and CDR2 are MNHEY and SVGAGI. The CDR3 runs 14 residues. V was shortened by 0 bases and J by 6 bases, with 11 bases between the two germline ends. The CDR3 bases are TGTGCCAGCAGTTACTCAGCGGGGGCCGCTGAAGCTTTCTTT. Translated, it gives CASSYSAGAAEAFF.

Many counts were recorded for this clonotype. The V and J genes are TRBV6-1 and TRBJ1-1; 9 bases fit TRBD1. The junction had 11 bases not matched to a gene; V was cut back by 6 bases and J by 0 bases. This CDR3 has 17 amino acids. CDR1 is MNHNS, CDR2 SASEGT, per germline. The CDR3, as DNA: TGTGCCAGCAGCCGGGACGGACAGGGGACTTTGAACACTGAAGCTTTCTTT. It codes for CASSRDGQGTLNTEAFF.

With respect to this clonotype: A read error is possible here, since a much larger clone lies one base away. J is TRBJ1-1 and V is TRBV20-1; D is perhaps TRBD1 (6 bases). Germline CDR1 reads DFQATT; CDR2 reads SNEGSKA (reference sequence). The CDR3 spans 16 residues. The CDR3 region is CSVRDETGKLNTEAFF. The CDR3 DNA follows: TGCAGTGTTAGAGATGAAACAGGGAAATTGAACACTGAAGCTTTCTTT.

Ten or more counts support this clonotype. The V call is TRBV20-1, the J call TRBJ1-5; D gene uncertain. This CDR3 region has 15 residues. CDR1 is DFQATT and CDR2 is SNEGSKA in the germline V gene (reference sequence). V was shortened by 4 bases and J by 6 bases, with 19 bases between the two germline ends. CDR3 DNA: TGCAGTGCTACCAACCCCGGGGAAGGGAGTCAGCCCCAGCATTTT. Residues: CSATNPGEGSQPQHF.

This clonotype occurred many times. The J gene is TRBJ1-2, the V gene TRBV7-2; weak D call: TRBD1 (6 bases). CDR3 length: 15 amino acids. The germline gives CDR1 SGHTA, CDR2 FQGNSA. The ends were cut back, 5 bases at V and 7 bases at J, with 20 bases in the middle. The CDR3 sequence is CASSPRSGDSSGYTF. Written as DNA, the CDR3 is TGTGCCAGCAGCCCTCGGTCAGGGGATTCAAGTGGCTACACCTTC.

This clonotype is a singleton in its sample. The chain has TRBV19 and TRBJ2-7; 11 bases are a match to TRBD2. Trimming cost V 1 base and J 3 bases; bases outside gene matches: 2. The length of the CDR3 is 15 residues. CDR1 is LNHDA, CDR2 SQIVND, per germline (reference sequence). The CDR3 bases are TGTGCCAGTAGTATAGCACTAGCGGGAGTCTACGAGCAGTACTTC. Translated, it gives CASSIALAGVYEQYF.

In its sample, this clonotype was seen many times. The rearrangement joins TRBV20-1 to TRBJ2-3, with 9 bases lining up with TRBD2. The CDR3 contains 14 residues. Germline CDR1 DFQATT, CDR2 SNEGSKA (reference sequence). V lost 5 bases and J lost 2; bases outside the gene matches: 5. Here the CDR3 reads CSAPPSGITDTQYF. In nucleotides, the CDR3 is TGCAGTGCTCCGCCTAGCGGGATCACAGATACGCAGTATTTT.

CDR3 coding DNA: TGTGCCAGCAGCCCCGGGGGGGGGGGGGTCAATCAGCCCCAGCATTTT. Translated, it gives CASSPGGGGVNQPQHF. The rearrangement joins TRBV7-2 to TRBJ1-5; tentatively, D is TRBD1 (5 bases). Deletions cut 5 bases from V and 3 bases from J, with 17 bases between. The CDR3 is made up of 16 amino acids. Per the germline V gene, CDR1 is SGHTA and CDR2 is FQGNSA.

There are many counts of this clonotype. The genes are TRBV29-1 and TRBJ1-1; maybe TRBD1 (5 bases). The V gene lost 4 bases and the J gene lost 4 bases, with 13 bases spanning the gap. Per the germline V gene, CDR1 is SQVTM and CDR2 is ANQGSEA. The CDR3 extends over 13 amino acids. As DNA, the CDR3 is TGCAGCGTTGGGCGGGACCAGGGCACTGAAGCTTTCTTT. Encoded protein: CSVGRDQGTEAFF.

The chain uses TRBV28 and TRBJ2-3; D perhaps matches TRBD1 (6 bases). Germline CDR1 is MDHEN and CDR2 is SYDVKM. The CDR3 spans 15 residues. V was cut by 5 bases and J by 4 bases, with 16 bases left in between. Here the CDR3 DNA reads TGTGCCAGCAGTATAAACTCAGGGGATCCAGATACGCAGTATTTT. Translating gives CASSINSGDPDTQYF.

Of note for this clonotype: A much larger clonotype is one base distant, so this may be a read error. This chain links TRBV6-2 or TRBV6-3 with TRBJ1-2; TRBD1 matches 10 bases. V gave up 7 bases and J gave up 10 bases; unmatched junction bases: 9. Germline assignment: CDR1 MNHEY and CDR2 SVGEGT. The CDR3 runs to 13 residues. The CDR3 nucleotides read TGTGCCAGCATAGCCGGGACAGGGGATGCCTACACCTTC. Protein product: CASIAGTGDAYTF.

CDR3 sequence: CASSLTGKKLVQLSNQPQHF. CDR3 coding DNA: TGTGCCAGCAGCTTAACTGGTAAAAAGTTGGTACAGCTTAGCAATCAGCCCCAGCATTTT. The chain has TRBV7-3 and TRBJ1-5; D is unresolved. V gave up 0 bases and J gave up 0 bases, with 21 bases separating them. CDR3 length: 20 amino acids. The germline gives CDR1 SGHTA, CDR2 FQGTGA. Full variable domain (outside the CDR3, taken from reference TRBV7-3 and TRBJ1-5): GAGVSQTPSNKVTEKGKYVELRCDPISGHTALYWYRQSLGQGPEFLIYFQGTGAADDSGLPNDRFFAVRPEGSVSTLKIQRTERGDSAVYLCASSLTGKKLVQLSNQPQHFGDGTRLSIL.

The chain has TRBV2 and TRBJ2-3; D uncertain. Trimming pared 2 bases from V and 6 bases from J, leaving 12 bases between. Germline CDR1 is SNHLY and CDR2 is FYNNEI. The CDR3 runs to 14 residues. The CDR3 is CASSEIGQADTQYF. CDR3 coding DNA: TGTGCCAGCAGTGAAATCGGGCAGGCCGATACGCAGTATTTT.